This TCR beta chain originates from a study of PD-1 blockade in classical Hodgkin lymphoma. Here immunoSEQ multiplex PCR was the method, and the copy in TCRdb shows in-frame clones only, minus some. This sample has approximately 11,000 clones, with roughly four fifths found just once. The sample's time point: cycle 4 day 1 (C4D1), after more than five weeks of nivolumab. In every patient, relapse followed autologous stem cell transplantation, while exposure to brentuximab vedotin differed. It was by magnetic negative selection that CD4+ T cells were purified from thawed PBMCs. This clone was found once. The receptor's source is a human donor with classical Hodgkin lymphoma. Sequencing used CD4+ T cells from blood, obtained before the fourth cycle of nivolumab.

The CDR3 DNA sequence: TGTGCCAGTAGTGCTAGCGGGATCCAAGAGACCCAGTACTTC. It is translated as CASSASGIQETQYF. The rearrangement links TRBV19 to TRBJ2-5; 9 bases map to TRBD2. Germline CDR1 and CDR2: LNHDA and SQIVND (reference sequence). With 5 bases clipped from V and 1 base from J, the junction kept 2 bases outside the gene matches. The CDR3 covers 14 residues. The entire variable domain, with the rest obtained from reference TRBV19 and TRBJ2-5, is as follows: DGGITQSPKYLFRKEGQNVTLSCEQNLNHDAMYWYRQDPGQGLRLIYYSQIVNDFQKGDIAEGYSVSREKKESFPLTVTSAQKNPTAFYLCASSASGIQETQYFGPGTRLLVL.